This T cell receptor (beta chain) was recorded in a study of cytomegalovirus exposure and HLA in healthy donors. The CDR3 is 14 amino acids. V gave up 3 bases and J gave up 4 bases; unmatched junction bases: 2. The V gene's germline CDR1 is SGHAT and CDR2 FQNNGV. Findings and limits, study-wide: Reportedly, cytomegalovirus status was diagnosed with high sensitivity and specificity.

This clone was counted once. Its antigen remains unidentified. The primer mix had 60 Vbeta and 13 Jbeta primers. TCRdb's table, derived via immunoSEQ multiplex PCR, lists solely in-frame clones and lacks some. The repertoire holds roughly 100,000 clones, with approximately 74% as singletons. This TCR came from a woman between 40 and 55 years old in good health and CMV-seronegative. The J gene is TRBJ1-5, the V gene TRBV11-2, with 8 bases lining up with TRBD1. Sequencing used PBMCs. CDR3 region: CASSFDRGNQPQHF. In DNA, the CDR3 is TGTGCCAGCAGCTTCGACAGGGGTAATCAGCCCCAGCATTTT. The whole variable domain, remainder taken from reference TRBV11-2 and TRBJ1-5, is EAGVAQSPRYKIIEKRQSVAFWCNPISGHATLYWYQQILGQGPKLLIQFQNNGVVDDSQLPKDRFSAERLKGVDSTLKIQPAKLEDSAVYLCASSFDRGNQPQHFGDGTRLSIL.